This entry lists 24 T cell receptor beta chains sequenced from one sample in a study of beta chain features in type 1 diabetes (dated by TCRdb to 2017 to 2018). Overall study outcomes, separate from this receptor: In all four CD4+ subsets, TCRB CDR3 length was moderately but significantly shorter in type 1 diabetes patients.

Preparation of the library involved the immunoSEQ multiplex PCR assay. The entire isolated RNA was reverse transcribed using the High Capacity cDNA Reverse Transcription Kit, and thus expressed TCRB transcripts were sequenced. TCRdb re-hosts the immuneACCESS table, in-frame sequences only. Its copies lack some clones; in the studies checked, an unresolved V gene accounts for under half of them, and the cause for the rest is not known. For this sample the table gives around 690,000 clones, of which around 12% were detected only once. Around 0.12% of the sample is held by the ten biggest clonotypes. Antigens for these TCRs are unknown. Sample: naive CD4+ T cells from blood. The sample's cell subset or site label, decoded: true naive CD4+ T cells. Receptor source: a young man with type 1 diabetes.

This chain joins TRBV5-4 and TRBJ1-1; maybe TRBD1 (5 bases). The CDR3 loop spans 14 amino acids. Trimming took off 4 bases at V and 5 bases at J, with 15 bases between the two ends. Germline CDR1 is SGHNT and CDR2 is YYREEE (reference sequence). For the CDR3, the DNA is TGTGCCAGCAGCCCAGACACAGGTGGGACTGAAGCTTTCTTT. It codes for CASSPDTGGTEAFF.

This clone was observed a few times. The rearrangement uses TRBV7-9 and TRBJ2-7; 11 bases agree with TRBD1. J was trimmed by 3 bases and V by 4 bases; bases with no gene match: 5. The CDR3 has 15 amino acids. Germline-derived CDR1 and CDR2 are SEHNR and FQNEAQ (reference sequence). The CDR3 spells CASSWGQGDHYEQYF. The CDR3 DNA reads as TGTGCCAGCAGCTGGGGACAGGGGGACCACTACGAGCAGTACTTC.

This clone was seen only a few times. The chain is built from TRBV10-3 and TRBJ1-2; 10 bases fit TRBD1. Germline CDR1 ENHRY, CDR2 SYGVKD. The CDR3 runs 14 residues. J was trimmed by 3 bases and V by 8 bases; bases with no gene match: 6. The CDR3 is CAIGQTGGYYGYTF. In DNA, the CDR3 is TGTGCCATCGGACAGACAGGGGGCTACTATGGCTACACCTTC.

This clone was seen a handful of times. This sequence joins TRBV5-1 and TRBJ2-7; 9 positions agree with TRBD1. The CDR3 runs to 16 residues. Germline loops: CDR1 SGHRS, CDR2 YFSETQ. V lost 4 bases to trimming and J lost 0 bases; unmatched junction nucleotides: 8. In nucleotides, the CDR3 is TGCGCCAGCAGCCCCGGGACAGGGTGGGGCTCCTACGAGCAGTACTTC. It encodes CASSPGTGWGSYEQYF.

The V and J genes are TRBV6-5 and TRBJ2-7; D remains ambiguous. Between the trimmed V and J ends, which lost 4 bases and 3 bases, there was a span of 10 bases. CDR1 and CDR2 (germline): MNHEY, SVGAGI. This CDR3 is built from 13 residues. CDR3 sequence: CASSFQQFYEQYF. The CDR3 DNA is TGTGCCAGCAGTTTCCAGCAGTTCTACGAGCAGTACTTC.

This clone occurred a few times. This rearrangement joins TRBV29-1 to TRBJ2-3, with D unresolved. V was clipped by 6 bases and J by 4 bases, with 17 bases between them. There are 14 residues in the CDR3. From germline, CDR1 is SQVTM and CDR2 ANQGSEA. CDR3 in DNA: TGCAGCGTAGTACAATACACCAAGCCAGATACGCAGTATTTT. Amino acids: CSVVQYTKPDTQYF.

The CDR3 DNA is TGTGCCAGCAGCGTAAGTTTGTCAGGTGGACCCTCTGGAAACACCATATATTTT. Translating it yields CASSVSLSGGPSGNTIYF. V usage is TRBV9 and J usage is TRBJ1-3; D is unresolved. Germline CDR1 SGDLS, CDR2 YYNGEE. The CDR3 is 18 residues long. V was cut by 1 base and J by 0 bases, with 17 bases left in between.

V is TRBV5-4 and J is TRBJ2-5, with 12 bases that match TRBD1. Germline CDR1 and CDR2: SGHNT and YYREEE (reference sequence). After removal of 5 bases from V and 5 bases from J, the junction contained 7 bases not matched to a gene. This CDR3 contains 15 residues. DNA for the CDR3: TGTGCCAGCAGACATGGGACAGGGGGCGGTGAGACCCAGTACTTC. It is translated as CASRHGTGGGETQYF.

The J gene is TRBJ2-6, the V gene TRBV6-5; maybe TRBD2 (6 bases). Germline V gene lookup returns CDR1 MNHEY and CDR2 SVGAGI. The CDR3 contains 16 residues. V dropped 2 bases and J dropped 0 bases, with 8 bases sitting between them. In DNA form, the CDR3 reads TGTGCCAGCAGTTACGGGGACTTCTCTGGGGCCAACGTCCTGACTTTC. Translating it yields CASSYGDFSGANVLTF.

This clone was seen more than once but under ten times. The rearrangement links TRBV9 to TRBJ1-2, with no clear D. This CDR3 comprises 16 residues. Trimming took 0 bases from V and 7 from J, leaving 19 bases between them. CDR1 and CDR2 (germline): SGDLS, YYNGEE. CDR3 region: CASSVGVHPGDFGYTF. The CDR3 coding sequence is TGTGCCAGCAGCGTAGGGGTCCATCCAGGCGACTTTGGCTACACCTTC. The full variable domain, its missing parts supplied by reference TRBV9 and TRBJ1-2, is DSGVTQTPKHLITATGQRVTLRCSPRSGDLSVYWYQQSLDQGLQFLIQYYNGEERAKGNILERFSAQQFPDLHSELNLSSLELGDSALYFCASSVGVHPGDFGYTFGSGTRLTVV.

The CDR3 region has the DNA TGTGCCACCAGCGGACTACCGGGACAGGGGATGAACACCGGGGAGCTGTTTTTT. The encoded protein is CATSGLPGQGMNTGELFF. J is TRBJ2-2 and V is TRBV15; 10 bases are shared with TRBD1. In germline, CDR1 is LNHNV, CDR2 YYDKDF (reference sequence). The CDR3 runs to 18 residues. The V and J ends lost 5 bases and 1 base, in that order; junction bases with no gene match: 10.

This clone has a handful of counts. This chain links TRBV19 with TRBJ2-2; 7 bases line up with TRBD1. Germline V CDR1 and CDR2: LNHDA, SQIVND (reference sequence). CDR3 length: 16 residues. V dropped 0 bases and J dropped 4; count of bases not matched to a gene: 5. CDR3 sequence reads: CASSIDPTGPTGELFF. The CDR3 bases are TGTGCCAGTAGTATAGACCCGACAGGGCCCACCGGGGAGCTGTTTTTT.

The chain employs TRBV4-3 and TRBJ2-2, with D perhaps matching TRBD1 (6 bases). Germline CDR1 LGHNA, CDR2 YSLEER. The CDR3 runs to 17 residues. Trimming left V 0 bases short and J 6 bases short, with 17 bases between. CDR3 nucleotide sequence: TGCGCCAGCAGCCAAGAGGGCGGCAGGGGACGGGCCGGGGAGCTGTTTTTT. Encoded protein: CASSQEGGRGRAGELFF.

The chain employs TRBV30 and TRBJ1-5, with D perhaps matching TRBD1 (5 bases). Trimming took 0 bases from V and 4 from J, leaving 13 bases between them. CDR1 and CDR2 from the germline V gene are GTSNPN and SVGIG (reference sequence). The CDR3 totals 15 residues. CDR3 nucleotide sequence: TGTGCCTGGAGTGTGGCCAGGGCAGGGAATCAGCCCCAGCATTTT. Translation gives CAWSVARAGNQPQHF.

This clone was found a few times. CDR3 coding DNA: TGTGCCAGCAGCTTAGACGAGGACAGGGATGGCTACACCTTC. This sequence encodes CASSLDEDRDGYTF. The rearrangement joins TRBV11-2 to TRBJ1-2, with 8 bases matching TRBD1. Germline assignment: CDR1 SGHAT and CDR2 FQNNGV. This CDR3 has 14 residues. V was clipped by 0 bases and J by 6 bases; unmatched bases: 3.

With respect to this clone: Other DNA variants within this sample encode the same CDR3. The rearrangement links TRBV27 to TRBJ1-2, with D unclear. The CDR3 length is 12 residues. Per germline, CDR1 MNHEY and CDR2 SMNVEV (reference sequence). Trimming removed 0 bases from V and 5 bases from J, with 4 bases in between. DNA of the CDR3: TGTGCCAGCAGTTTATCTGGATATGGCTACACCTTC. It specifies CASSLSGYGYTF.

The J gene is TRBJ2-5, the V gene TRBV10-3; TRBD2 aligns across 9 bases. The CDR3 has 16 residues. With V trimmed by 4 bases and J by 0 bases, 6 bases remained unmatched. The germline CDR1 and CDR2 sequences are ENHRY and SYGVKD. The CDR3 nucleotides are TGTGCCATCAGTGCAGAAGCGGGGGGATACCAAGAGACCCAGTACTTC. Translating gives CAISAEAGGYQETQYF.

This clone has more than one count but fewer than ten. The gene calls are TRBV21-1 and TRBJ1-5. TRBV21-1 counts as a pseudogene. The CDR3 loop spans 13 amino acids. The CDR3 coding sequence is TGTGCCAGCAGCAGGGGGAGCAATCAGCCCCAGCATTTT. Translated, it gives CASSRGSNQPQHF.

This clone was seen a few times. The V call is TRBV7-2, the J call TRBJ1-5, with D perhaps matching TRBD1 (6 bases). CDR3 length: 15 amino acids. Germline CDR1 reads SGHTA; CDR2 reads FQGNSA. With 1 base removed from V and 3 bases from J, the gap between germline ends came to 10 bases. DNA for the CDR3: TGTGCCAGCAGCTTAGTGCAGGGGCTCAATCAGCCCCAGCATTTT. Its translation is CASSLVQGLNQPQHF.

The chain links TRBV18 to TRBJ2-7, with D perhaps TRBD2 (5 bases). CDR1 is KGHSH and CDR2 is LQKENI in the germline V gene. Between the trimmed V and J ends, which lost 3 bases and 6 bases, there was a span of 15 bases. The CDR3 consists of 14 residues. CDR3: CASSPQGPRGEQYF. DNA for the CDR3: TGTGCCAGCTCACCTCAAGGGCCTCGGGGCGAGCAGTACTTC.

The chain couples TRBV10-2 to TRBJ2-1; the D gene is possibly TRBD1 (5 bases). The length of the CDR3 is 17 residues. Germline values: CDR1 WSHSY, CDR2 SAAADI. V dropped 0 bases and J dropped 0 bases, with 12 bases sitting between them. The CDR3 nucleotides read TGCGCCAGCAGTGAGTCGATTCAGGGTAGCTCCTACAATGAGCAGTTCTTC. Protein sequence: CASSESIQGSSYNEQFF.

V and J are TRBV29-1 and TRBJ2-7; a possible D gene is TRBD2 (5 bases). V dropped 4 bases and J dropped 0 bases, with 13 bases sitting between them. CDR3 length equals 14 residues. In germline, CDR1 is SQVTM, CDR2 ANQGSEA. The CDR3 spells CSVVVRGPSYEQYF. CDR3 DNA sequence: TGCAGCGTTGTAGTAAGAGGGCCCTCCTACGAGCAGTACTTC.

This clone has a handful of counts. The chain has TRBV30 and TRBJ2-2; a possible D gene is TRBD2 (6 bases). CDR1 is GTSNPN, CDR2 SVGIG, per germline (reference sequence). Trimming took 1 base from V and 4 from J, leaving 13 bases between them. This CDR3 contains 15 residues. The CDR3 loop reads CAWSGGAGTTGELFF. The CDR3 DNA reads as TGTGCCTGGAGTGGTGGGGCGGGGACCACCGGGGAGCTGTTTTTT. Using reference TRBV30 and TRBJ2-2 for the parts outside the CDR3, the full variable domain is SQTIHQWPATLVQPVGSPLSLECTVEGTSNPNLYWYRQAAGRGLQLLFYSVGIGQISSEVPQNLSASRPQDRQFILSSKKLLLSDSGFYLCAWSGGAGTTGELFFGEGSRLTVL.

This clone was observed a few times. The J gene is TRBJ1-5, the V gene TRBV27; TRBD1 matches 7 bases. Per the germline V gene, CDR1 is MNHEY and CDR2 is SMNVEV (reference sequence). V lost 8 bases to trimming and J lost 0 bases; unmatched junction nucleotides: 7. This CDR3 contains 15 residues. The CDR3 protein is CASGPGQNSNQPQHF. As DNA, the CDR3 is TGTGCCAGCGGACCGGGACAGAATAGCAATCAGCCCCAGCATTTT.